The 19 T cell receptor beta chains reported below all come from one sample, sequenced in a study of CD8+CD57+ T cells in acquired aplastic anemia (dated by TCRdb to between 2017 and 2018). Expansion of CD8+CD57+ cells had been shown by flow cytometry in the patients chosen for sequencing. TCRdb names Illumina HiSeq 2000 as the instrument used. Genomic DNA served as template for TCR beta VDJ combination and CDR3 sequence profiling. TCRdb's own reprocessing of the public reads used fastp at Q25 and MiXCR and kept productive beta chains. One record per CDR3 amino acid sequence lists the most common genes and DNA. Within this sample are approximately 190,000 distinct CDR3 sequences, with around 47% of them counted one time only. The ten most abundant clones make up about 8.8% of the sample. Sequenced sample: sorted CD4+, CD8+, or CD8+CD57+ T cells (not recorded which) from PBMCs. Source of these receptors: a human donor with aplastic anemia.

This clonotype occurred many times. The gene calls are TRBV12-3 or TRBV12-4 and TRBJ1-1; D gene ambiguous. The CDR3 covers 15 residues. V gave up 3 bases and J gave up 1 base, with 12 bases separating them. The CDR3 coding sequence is TGTGCCAGCAGTTTCGGGAACTTTTGGAACACTGAAGCTTTCTTT. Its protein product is CASSFGNFWNTEAFF.

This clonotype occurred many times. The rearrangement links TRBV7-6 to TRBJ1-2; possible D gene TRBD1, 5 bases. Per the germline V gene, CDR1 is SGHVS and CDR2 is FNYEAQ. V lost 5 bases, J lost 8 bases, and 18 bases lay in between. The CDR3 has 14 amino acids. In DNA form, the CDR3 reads TGTGCCAGCAGCGATGCCGGGAGAGGGGTCGGCTACACCTTC. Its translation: CASSDAGRGVGYTF.

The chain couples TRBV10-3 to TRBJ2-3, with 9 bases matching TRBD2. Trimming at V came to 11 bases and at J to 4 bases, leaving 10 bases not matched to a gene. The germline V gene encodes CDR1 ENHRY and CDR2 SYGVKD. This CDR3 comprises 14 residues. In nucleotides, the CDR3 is TGTGCCGTTTCTGAGGCGGGAGGGGCAGATACGCAGTATTTT. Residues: CAVSEAGGADTQYF.

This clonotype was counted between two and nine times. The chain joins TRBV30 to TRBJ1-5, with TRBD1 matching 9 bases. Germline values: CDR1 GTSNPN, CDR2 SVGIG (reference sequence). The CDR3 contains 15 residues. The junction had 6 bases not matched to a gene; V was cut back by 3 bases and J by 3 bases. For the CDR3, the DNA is TGTGCCTGGAGGGAGGGGACAGGGCCCAATCAGCCCCAGCATTTT. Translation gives CAWREGTGPNQPQHF.

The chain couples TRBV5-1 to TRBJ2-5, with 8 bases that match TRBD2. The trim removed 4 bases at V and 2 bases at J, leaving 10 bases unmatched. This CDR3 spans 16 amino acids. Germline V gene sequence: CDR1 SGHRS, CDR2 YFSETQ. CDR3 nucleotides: TGCGCCAGCAGCCACGGGAGGGCGGGCGGACAAGAGACCCAGTACTTC. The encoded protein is CASSHGRAGGQETQYF.

The CDR3 loop reads CSANSGREETQYF. The CDR3 coding sequence is TGCAGTGCCAACAGCGGGAGGGAAGAGACCCAGTACTTC. The chain joins TRBV20-1 to TRBJ2-5, with 10 bases that match TRBD2. Germline V lookup: CDR1 DFQATT, CDR2 SNEGSKA (reference sequence). The V and J ends lost 6 bases and 3 bases, in that order; junction bases with no gene match: 4. The CDR3 is 13 residues long.

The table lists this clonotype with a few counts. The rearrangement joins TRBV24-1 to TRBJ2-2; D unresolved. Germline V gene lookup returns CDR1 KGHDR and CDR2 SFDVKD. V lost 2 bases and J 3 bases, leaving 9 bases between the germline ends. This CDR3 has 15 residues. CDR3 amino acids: CATSDSFRDTGELFF. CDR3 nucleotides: TGTGCCACCAGTGATTCTTTCAGAGACACCGGGGAGCTGTTTTTT.

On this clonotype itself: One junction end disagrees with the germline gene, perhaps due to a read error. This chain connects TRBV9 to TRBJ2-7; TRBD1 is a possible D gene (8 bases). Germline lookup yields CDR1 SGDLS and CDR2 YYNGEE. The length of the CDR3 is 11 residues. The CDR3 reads CASSGQGGFTF. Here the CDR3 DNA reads TGTGCCAGCAGTGGACAGGGAGGGTTCACCTTC.

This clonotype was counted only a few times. Here the CDR3 reads CASSQAGGDNTEAFF. The CDR3 nucleotides read TGTGCCAGCAGCCAGGCAGGGGGGGACAACACTGAAGCTTTCTTT. V and J are TRBV4-2 and TRBJ1-1, with TRBD1 identical over 7 bases. The CDR3 consists of 15 residues. The J segment lost 2 bases and the V segment lost 3 bases, leaving 6 bases of the junction unmatched. Germline CDR1 reads LGHNA; CDR2 reads YNFKEQ.

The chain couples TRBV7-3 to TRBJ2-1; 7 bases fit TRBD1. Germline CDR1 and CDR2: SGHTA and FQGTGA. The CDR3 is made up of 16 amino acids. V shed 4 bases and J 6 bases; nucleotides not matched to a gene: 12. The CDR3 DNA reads TGTGCCAGCAGCTCGGTCGGGCAGGGGGTAGGCAATGAGCAGTTCTTC. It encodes CASSSVGQGVGNEQFF. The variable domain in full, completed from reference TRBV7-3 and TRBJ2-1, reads GAGVSQTPSNKVTEKGKYVELRCDPISGHTALYWYRQSLGQGPEFLIYFQGTGAADDSGLPNDRFFAVRPEGSVSTLKIQRTERGDSAVYLCASSSVGQGVGNEQFFGPGTRLTVL.

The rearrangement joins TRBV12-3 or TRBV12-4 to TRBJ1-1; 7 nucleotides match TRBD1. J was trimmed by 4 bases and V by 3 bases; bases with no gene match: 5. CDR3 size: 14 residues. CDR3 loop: CASSFWAGGTEAFF. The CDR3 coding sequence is TGTGCCAGCAGTTTCTGGGCAGGGGGCACTGAAGCTTTCTTT.

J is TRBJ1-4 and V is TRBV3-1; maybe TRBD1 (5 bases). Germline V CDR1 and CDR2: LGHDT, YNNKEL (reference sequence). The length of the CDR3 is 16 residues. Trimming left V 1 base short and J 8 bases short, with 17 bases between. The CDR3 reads CASSQAQGGFGEKLFF. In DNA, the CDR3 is TGTGCCAGCAGCCAAGCCCAGGGAGGCTTCGGGGAAAAACTGTTTTTT. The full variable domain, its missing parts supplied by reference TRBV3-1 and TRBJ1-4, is DTAVSQTPKYLVTQMGNDKSIKCEQNLGHDTMYWYKQDSKKFLKIMFSYNNKELIINETVPNRFSPKSPDKAHLNLHINSLELGDSAVYFCASSQAQGGFGEKLFFGSGTQLSVL.

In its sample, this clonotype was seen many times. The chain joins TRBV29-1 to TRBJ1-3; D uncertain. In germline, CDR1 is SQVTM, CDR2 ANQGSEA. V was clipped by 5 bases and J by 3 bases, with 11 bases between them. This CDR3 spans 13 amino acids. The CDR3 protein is CSVSGNLGNTIYF. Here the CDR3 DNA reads TGCAGCGTTTCCGGGAATCTTGGAAACACCATATATTTT.

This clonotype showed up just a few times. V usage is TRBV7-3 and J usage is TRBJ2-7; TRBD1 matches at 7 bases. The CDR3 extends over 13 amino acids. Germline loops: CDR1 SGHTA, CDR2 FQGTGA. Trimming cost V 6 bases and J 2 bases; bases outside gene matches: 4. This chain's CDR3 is CASSGDSTYEQYF. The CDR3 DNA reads TGTGCCAGCAGTGGGGACAGCACCTACGAGCAGTACTTC.

CDR3 DNA sequence: TGTGCCAGCGGACAGGGGCTCGATACGCAGTATTTT. Its translation: CASGQGLDTQYF. The chain couples TRBV2 to TRBJ2-3; 9 nucleotides agree with TRBD1. J was trimmed by 6 bases and V by 8 bases; bases with no gene match: 3. This CDR3 is built from 12 residues. Germline V CDR1 and CDR2: SNHLY, FYNNEI.

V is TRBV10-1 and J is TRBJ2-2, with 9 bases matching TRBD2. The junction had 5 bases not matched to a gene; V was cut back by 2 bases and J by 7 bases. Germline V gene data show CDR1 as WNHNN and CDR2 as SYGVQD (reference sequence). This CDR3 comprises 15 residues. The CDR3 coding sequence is TGCGCCAGCAGTGAGACTAGCGGGTGGAGCGGGGAGCTGTTTTTT. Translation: CASSETSGWSGELFF.

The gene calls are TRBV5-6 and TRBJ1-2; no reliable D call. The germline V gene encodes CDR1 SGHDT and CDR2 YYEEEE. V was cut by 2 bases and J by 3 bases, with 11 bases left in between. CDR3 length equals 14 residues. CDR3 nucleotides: TGTGCCAGCAGCTTAGGGTTCAGCTACTATGGCTACACCTTC. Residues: CASSLGFSYYGYTF.

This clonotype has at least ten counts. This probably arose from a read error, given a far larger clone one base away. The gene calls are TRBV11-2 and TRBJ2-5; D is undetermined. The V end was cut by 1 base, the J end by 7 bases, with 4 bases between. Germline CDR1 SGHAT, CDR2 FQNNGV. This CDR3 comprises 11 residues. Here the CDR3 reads CASSLGGTQYF. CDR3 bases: TGTGCCAGCAGCTTAGGAGGGACCCAGTACTTC.

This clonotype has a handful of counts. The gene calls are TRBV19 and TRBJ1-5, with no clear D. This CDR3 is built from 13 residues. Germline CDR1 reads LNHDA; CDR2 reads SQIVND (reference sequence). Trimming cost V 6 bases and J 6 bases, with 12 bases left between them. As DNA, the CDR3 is TGTGCCAGTAGAGATGGCGTGGGTCAGCCCCAGCATTTT. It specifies CASRDGVGQPQHF. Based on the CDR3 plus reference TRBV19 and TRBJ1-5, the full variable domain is DGGITQSPKYLFRKEGQNVTLSCEQNLNHDAMYWYRQDPGQGLRLIYYSQIVNDFQKGDIAEGYSVSREKKESFPLTVTSAQKNPTAFYLCASRDGVGQPQHFGDGTRLSIL.